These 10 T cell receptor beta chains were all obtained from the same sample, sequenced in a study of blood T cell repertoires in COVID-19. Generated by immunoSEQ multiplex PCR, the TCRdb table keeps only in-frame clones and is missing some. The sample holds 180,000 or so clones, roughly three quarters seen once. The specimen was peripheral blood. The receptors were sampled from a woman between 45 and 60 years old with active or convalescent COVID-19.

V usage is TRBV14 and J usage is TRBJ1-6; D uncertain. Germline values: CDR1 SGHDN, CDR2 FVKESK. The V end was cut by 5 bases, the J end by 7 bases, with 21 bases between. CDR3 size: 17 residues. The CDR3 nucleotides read TGTGCCAGCAGCGGGAGGTGGGGTAGTAATTTGAATTCACCCCTCCACTTT. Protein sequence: CASSGRWGSNLNSPLHF.

The CDR3 bases are TGTGCCAGCAGCCCGAGGACAGGGGGCTCCTACAATGAGCAGTTCTTC. It translates to CASSPRTGGSYNEQFF. This sequence joins TRBV11-2 and TRBJ2-1, with 10 bases identical to TRBD1. The germline V gene encodes CDR1 SGHAT and CDR2 FQNNGV. This CDR3 has 16 residues. V shed 5 bases and J 0 bases; nucleotides not matched to a gene: 4.

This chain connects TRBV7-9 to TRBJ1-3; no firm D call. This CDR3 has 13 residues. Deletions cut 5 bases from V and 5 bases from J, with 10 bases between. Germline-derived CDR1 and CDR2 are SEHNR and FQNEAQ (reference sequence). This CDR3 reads CASSPIERNTIYF. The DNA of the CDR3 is TGTGCCAGCAGCCCGATCGAGAGAAACACCATATATTTT.

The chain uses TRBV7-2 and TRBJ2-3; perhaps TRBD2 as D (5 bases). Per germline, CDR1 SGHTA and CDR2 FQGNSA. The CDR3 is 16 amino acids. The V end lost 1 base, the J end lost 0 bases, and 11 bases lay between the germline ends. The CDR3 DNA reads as TGTGCCAGCAGCTTAGTTACGGGATTTAGCACAGATACGCAGTATTTT. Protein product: CASSLVTGFSTDTQYF.

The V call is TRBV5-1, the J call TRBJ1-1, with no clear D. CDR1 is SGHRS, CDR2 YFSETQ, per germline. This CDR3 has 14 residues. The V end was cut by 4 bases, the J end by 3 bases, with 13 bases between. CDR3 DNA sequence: TGCGCCAGCAGCCGGGAACTTGGGGACACTGAAGCTTTCTTT. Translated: CASSRELGDTEAFF.

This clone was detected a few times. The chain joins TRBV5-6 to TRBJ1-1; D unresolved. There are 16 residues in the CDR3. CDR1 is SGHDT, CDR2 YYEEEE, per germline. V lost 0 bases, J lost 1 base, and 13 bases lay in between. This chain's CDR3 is CASSLGAVRSNTEAFF. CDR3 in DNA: TGTGCCAGCAGCTTGGGAGCGGTAAGGTCGAACACTGAAGCTTTCTTT. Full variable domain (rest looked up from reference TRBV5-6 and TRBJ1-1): DAGVTQSPTHLIKTRGQQVTLRCSPKSGHDTVSWYQQALGQGPQFIFQYYEEEERQRGNFPDRFSGHQFPNYSSELNVNALLLGDSALYLCASSLGAVRSNTEAFFGQGTRLTVV.

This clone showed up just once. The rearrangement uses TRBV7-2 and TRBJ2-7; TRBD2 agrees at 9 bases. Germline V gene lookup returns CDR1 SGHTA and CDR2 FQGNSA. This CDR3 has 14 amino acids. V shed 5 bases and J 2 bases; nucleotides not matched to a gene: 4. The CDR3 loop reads CASSTTSGAYEQYF. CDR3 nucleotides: TGTGCCAGCAGCACGACTAGCGGAGCCTACGAGCAGTACTTC.

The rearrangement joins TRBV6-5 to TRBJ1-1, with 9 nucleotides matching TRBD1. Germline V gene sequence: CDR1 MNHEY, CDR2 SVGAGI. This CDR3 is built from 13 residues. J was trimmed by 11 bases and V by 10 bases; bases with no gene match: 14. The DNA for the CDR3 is TGTGCCACTACCGGGACAGGGAAGGAGGAGGCTTTCTTT. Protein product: CATTGTGKEEAFF.

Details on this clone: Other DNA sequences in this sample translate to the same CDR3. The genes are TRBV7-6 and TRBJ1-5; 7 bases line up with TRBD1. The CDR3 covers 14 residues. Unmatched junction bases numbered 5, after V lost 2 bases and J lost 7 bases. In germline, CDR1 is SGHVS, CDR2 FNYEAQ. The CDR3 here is CASSLQGGNQPQHF. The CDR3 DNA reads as TGTGCCAGCAGCTTACAGGGGGGAAACCAGCCCCAGCATTTT.

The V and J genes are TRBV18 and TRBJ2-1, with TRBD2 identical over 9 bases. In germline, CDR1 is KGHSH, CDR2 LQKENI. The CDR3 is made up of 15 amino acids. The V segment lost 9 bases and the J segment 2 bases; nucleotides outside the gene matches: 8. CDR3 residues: CASLTSGRTYNEQFF. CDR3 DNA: TGTGCCAGTCTCACCAGCGGGAGGACCTACAATGAGCAGTTCTTC.